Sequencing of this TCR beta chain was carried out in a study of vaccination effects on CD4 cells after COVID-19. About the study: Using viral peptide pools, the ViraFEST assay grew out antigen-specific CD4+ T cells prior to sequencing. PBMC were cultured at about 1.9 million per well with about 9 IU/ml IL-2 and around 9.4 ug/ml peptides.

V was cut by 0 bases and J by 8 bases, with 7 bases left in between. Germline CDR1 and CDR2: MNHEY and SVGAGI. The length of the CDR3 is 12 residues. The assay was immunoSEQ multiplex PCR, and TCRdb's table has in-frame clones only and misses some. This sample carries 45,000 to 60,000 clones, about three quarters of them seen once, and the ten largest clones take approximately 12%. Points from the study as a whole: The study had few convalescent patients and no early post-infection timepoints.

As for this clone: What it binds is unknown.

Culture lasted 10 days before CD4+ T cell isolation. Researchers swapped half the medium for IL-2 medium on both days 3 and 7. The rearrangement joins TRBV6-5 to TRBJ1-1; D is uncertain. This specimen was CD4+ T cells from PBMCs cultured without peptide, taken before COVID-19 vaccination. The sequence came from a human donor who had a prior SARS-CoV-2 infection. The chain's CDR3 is CASSYSLGEAFF. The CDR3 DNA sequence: TGTGCCAGCAGTTACTCGTTGGGGGAAGCTTTCTTT.